These T cell receptor beta chains were read from a single sample in a study of blood T cell repertoires in COVID-19. Here immunoSEQ multiplex PCR was the method, and the copy in TCRdb shows in-frame clones only, minus some. The table records roughly 250,000 clones, approximately 85% of them present only once. The sample comprised peripheral blood. The receptor source for this set is a human donor with COVID-19, enrolled during active disease. The donor label of this sample is uncertain. The CDR3 runs from the conserved cysteine through the conserved F or W. D genes are given only for firm matches.

V: TRBV28; J: TRBJ2-7; length: 16; D: TRBD1; CDR3: CASSLATDRMTYEQYF; DNA: TGTGCCAGCAGTTTAGCCACGGACAGGATGACCTACGAGCAGTACTTC
V: TRBV3-1/TRBV3-2; J: TRBJ1-2; length: 13; D: -; CDR3: CASSQEGFYGYTF; DNA: TGTGCCAGCAGCCAAGAGGGCTTCTATGGCTACACCTTC
V: TRBV27; J: TRBJ2-7; length: 14; D: -; CDR3: CASSFQAGPYEQYF; DNA: TGTGCCAGCAGTTTCCAGGCAGGTCCCTACGAGCAGTACTTC
V: TRBV5-1; J: TRBJ2-5; length: 16; D: TRBD1; CDR3: CASSIGQGATQETQYF; DNA: TGCGCCAGCAGCATCGGACAGGGGGCAACCCAAGAGACCCAGTACTTC
V: TRBV5-8; J: TRBJ1-1; length: 13; D: -; CDR3: CASSLDRDNKAFF; DNA: TGTGCCAGCAGCTTGGATCGGGACAATAAAGCTTTCTTT
V: TRBV9; J: TRBJ1-1; length: 14; D: -; CDR3: CASSPGGANTEAFF; DNA: TGTGCCAGCAGCCCTGGTGGGGCAAACACTGAAGCTTTCTTT
V: TRBV5-1; J: TRBJ1-5; length: 15; D: -; CDR3: CASSPSGGGSQPQHF; DNA: TGCGCCAGCAGCCCCAGCGGGGGAGGGAGTCAGCCCCAGCATTTT
V: TRBV6-5; J: TRBJ1-1; length: 15; D: -; CDR3: CASRQGGRGVGRAFF; DNA: TGTGCCAGCAGACAAGGGGGGAGGGGTGTAGGGAGGGCTTTCTTT
V: TRBV5-1; J: TRBJ2-3; length: 17; D: TRBD1; CDR3: CASSRGQGASQKDTQYF; DNA: TGCGCCAGCAGCCGGGGACAGGGGGCGTCGCAGAAAGATACGCAGTATTTT
V: TRBV19; J: TRBJ1-1; length: 14; D: -; CDR3: CASYRVGVETEAFF; DNA: TGTGCCAGTTATAGGGTAGGGGTAGAAACTGAAGCTTTCTTT